This entry concerns a single T cell receptor (beta chain). Its antigen is not known. Germline and genes: mouse. The sequence runs out 1 residue before the end of the CDR3; the remainder is reconstructed from the germline J gene. V shed 2 bases and J 3 bases; nucleotides not matched to a gene: 3. CDR1 and CDR2 (germline): NSHNY, SYGAGN. The CDR3 runs to 14 residues. These data belong to a study of tissue T cells after allogeneic stem cell transplantation. General observations from the study: Anatomically similar tissues had similar TCR repertoires within each patient.

Assay: immunoSEQ multiplex PCR; the TCRdb copy retains only in-frame clones and omits some. The sample carries a few thousand clones, 55% recorded once. Time point reported: mouse harvest day 7 after allogeneic transplant. Mouse grafts combined 10^7 T-cell-depleted bone marrow cells with 10^6 splenic CD5+ T cells. Tissues came from B6→BALB/c major-mismatch GVHD mice at day 7 or 14. This clonotype was obtained from a female BALB/c mouse given C57BL/6 T cells with graft-versus-host disease after an allogeneic hematopoietic cell transplant. What was sequenced was spleen. This chain uses TRBV13-1 with TRBJ2-7; 9 nucleotides align to TRBD1. CDR3: CASSEGTGHYEQYF. Incomplete CDR3 DNA: TGTGCCAGCAGTGAGGGGACAGGGCACTATGAACAGTAC.